The rows below give T cell receptor beta chains drawn from one sample of a study of blood T cells in healthy people across ages. In TCRdb, the 5' RACE reads were re-called with MiXCR into one record per CDR3 protein. The sample gives roughly 800,000 distinct CDR3 sequences, 58% of which show up once; over 20% is in the top ten. The sequenced sample consisted of blood. The receptors shown here come from a man under 40 in good health. Both conserved end residues are part of each CDR3. Each record gives: CDR3 length, V gene, J gene, clone size, CDR3 protein. Clone size is stated in some rows and not others, as once, few, many or a class when expanded.

>16|TRBV20-1|TRBJ1-5|-
CSAIARGGVSNQPQHF
>16|TRBV27|TRBJ2-1|-
CASSFRVGPGYNEQFF
>13|TRBV29-1|TRBJ2-7|few
CSVGPAGGYEQYF
>13|TRBV6-2/TRBV6-3|TRBJ2-5|-
CASSWAGQETRYF
>15|TRBV7-2|TRBJ2-3|few
CASSPSPDRTDTQYF
>17|TRBV9|TRBJ2-3|-
CASSVDKISGNADTQYF
>16|TRBV6-5|TRBJ1-4|-
CASSGTGLATNEKLFF
>15|TRBV20-1|TRBJ2-5|-
CSARDRTSGKETQYF
>13|TRBV20-1|TRBJ2-4|few
CSARDLGGNIQYF
>14|TRBV7-2|TRBJ2-7|-
CASSLQTVVYEQYF
>13|TRBV15|TRBJ2-5|-
CATSSDRGRKQYF
>16|TRBV7-9|TRBJ1-4|once
CASSRSGDPTNEKLFF
>16|TRBV3-1|TRBJ2-2|-
CASSLGLAGDTGELFF
>17|TRBV25-1|TRBJ1-4|-
CASSEYGGPPTNEKLFF
>14|TRBV25-1|TRBJ2-5|-
CASRSRGYQETQYF
>15|TRBV5-1|TRBJ2-5|few
CASSLGGLAGGTQYF
>13|TRBV6-1|TRBJ2-7|once
CASSELAHYEQYF
>15|TRBV4-2|TRBJ2-7|-
CASSQASSGPYEQYF
>13|TRBV20-1|TRBJ2-1|few
CSAQLAGVGEQFF
>12|TRBV6-5|TRBJ2-1|-
CASTPIGGEQFF
>12|TRBV20-1|TRBJ1-5|-
CSAGRPPQPQHF
>15|TRBV2|TRBJ1-1|once
CASSLGGHMNTEAFF
>14|TRBV29-1|TRBJ2-7|-
CSVEVAGLPYEQYF
>15|TRBV9|TRBJ2-7|few
CASSVFRSLVYEQYF
>16|TRBV13|TRBJ2-1|-
CASCGPWGRGPNEQFF
>13|TRBV30|TRBJ2-5|-
CAWSVPGDGEQYF
>12|TRBV10-3|TRBJ1-1|-
CAIQGAATEAFF
>19|TRBV7-3|TRBJ2-7|-
CASSQPPTSGSFLPCEQYF
>13|TRBV27|TRBJ2-7|once
CASSFVGGYEQYF
>15|TRBV20-1|TRBJ2-4|-
CSASTGTSGENIQYF
>17|TRBV19|TRBJ2-6|-
CASSRTGVFSGANVLTF
>13|TRBV9|TRBJ1-1|-
CASSVGRQGLSFF
>10|TRBV25-1|TRBJ2-1|-
CASRAGEQFF
>15|TRBV7-2|TRBJ1-1|-
CASSPPPAGNTEAFF
>13|TRBV20-1|TRBJ2-1|-
CSASSGGYNEQFF
>13|TRBV29-1|TRBJ2-3|-
CSVDFANSDTQYF
>15|TRBV7-2|TRBJ1-2|-
CASSRTWTGLVGYTF
>14|TRBV7-9|TRBJ2-3|-
CASSPGTGVLPQYF